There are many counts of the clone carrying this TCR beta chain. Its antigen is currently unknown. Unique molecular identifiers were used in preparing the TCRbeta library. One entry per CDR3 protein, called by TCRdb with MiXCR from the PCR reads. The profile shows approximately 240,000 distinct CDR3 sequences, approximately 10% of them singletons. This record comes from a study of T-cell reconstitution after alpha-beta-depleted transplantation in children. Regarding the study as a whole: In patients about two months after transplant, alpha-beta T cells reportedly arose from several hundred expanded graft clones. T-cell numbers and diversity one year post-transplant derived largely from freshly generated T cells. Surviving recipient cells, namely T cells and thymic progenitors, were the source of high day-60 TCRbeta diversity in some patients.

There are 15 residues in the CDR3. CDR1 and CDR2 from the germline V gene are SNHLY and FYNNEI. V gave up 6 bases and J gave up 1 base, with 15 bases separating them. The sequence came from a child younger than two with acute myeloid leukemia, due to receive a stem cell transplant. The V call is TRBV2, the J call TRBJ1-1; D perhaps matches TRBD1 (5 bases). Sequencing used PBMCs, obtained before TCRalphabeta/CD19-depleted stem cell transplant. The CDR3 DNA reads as TGTGCCAGCAGAAAACAAGGGGTCGGGAACACTGAAGCTTTCTTT. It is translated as CASRKQGVGNTEAFF.